A single sample is the source of the 14 T cell receptor delta chains below, sequenced in a study of γδ T cells in repeated Plasmodium falciparum infection. TCRdb re-called clones from the multiplex PCR reads using CATT. The sample shows tens of thousands of delta-chain clones, around 1.5% of them seen only once. Bulk repertoires came from Vgamma9/Vdelta2+ or Vdelta2-negative gammadelta T cells flow-sorted from PBMC. The source material was gamma-delta T cells from blood. The receptor source for this set is a pool of human donors (malaria-infected and uninfected, not separated).

This clone was counted many times. TCRdb assigns this DNA the protein of a much larger clone, which departs from its translation at residue 20; this likely reflects a read error, and the protein shown comes from translating the DNA. The chain carries TRDV2 and TRDJ1; 11 positions match TRDD3. Germline loops: CDR1 GEAIGNYY, CDR2 EKD. CDR3 length equals 21 residues. The CDR3 region is CACDTAEKVGDTRLYTDKLTF. In DNA form, the CDR3 reads TGTGCCTGTGACACCGCGGAGAAGGTGGGGGATACGCGTCTGTACACCGATAAACTCACCTTT.

Concerning this clone: A read error is likely here: a far larger clone is one base away. This CDR3 is also generated by other DNA sequences in the sample. V gene assignment gives TRDV1, but the J gene was left uncalled; the D call TRDD3 from the table was never checked on the DNA. CDR1 is TSWWSYY and CDR2 is QGS in the germline V gene. The CDR3 is made up of 25 amino acids. This CDR3 is CALGPQSFSSPTLSYWGIGGDKLIF. For the CDR3, the DNA is TGTGCTCTTGGCCCTCAATCCTTCAGTTCCCCTACTTTATCGTACTGGGGGATAGGTGGCGATAAGCTCATCTTT.

A remark on this clone: The mismatch at residue 4 between this DNA's translation and the TCRdb protein of a much larger clone likely reflects a read error; the protein shown is translated from the DNA. This chain uses TRDV2 with TRDJ1, with 10 bases matching TRDD3. The J gene, not given by TCRdb, was assigned here from a germline match of the nucleotide sequence. The CDR3 runs to 23 residues. Germline CDR1 is GEAIGNYY and CDR2 is EKD. This CDR3 is CACVTVGSAVKGGYAAATDKLIF. The CDR3 DNA is TGTGCCTGTGTCACCGTTGGTAGCGCGGTAAAAGGGGGATACGCAGCCGCCACCGATAAACTCATCTTT.

Comments on this clone: Translating this DNA gives a protein that differs at residue 10 from the TCRdb one, which belongs to a much larger clone; a read error is likely, and the protein shown is this translation. This rearrangement joins TRDV1 to TRDJ1, with a weak D call TRDD2 (6 bases). Here the J gene was assigned by germline matching of the DNA, as TCRdb has none. V dropped 4 bases and J dropped 2 bases, with 29 bases sitting between them. Germline V gene data show CDR1 as TSWWSYY and CDR2 as QGS. The CDR3 extends over 20 amino acids. The CDR3 is CALGAPLPSPYQLETDKLIF. The CDR3 coding sequence is TGTGCTCTTGGGGCGCCCTTACCTTCCCCATACCAACTCGAAACCGATAAACTCATCTTT.

Ten or more counts support this clone. For this DNA, TCRdb reports the protein of a much larger clone, which diverges at residue 7, most likely from a read error; the protein presented here is translated directly from the DNA. V is TRDV2 and J is TRDJ1; TRDD3 agrees at 10 bases. Here the J gene was assigned by germline matching of the DNA, as TCRdb has none. The CDR3 has 18 residues. After removal of 3 bases from V and 0 bases from J, the junction contained 12 bases not matched to a gene. Germline V gene lookup returns CDR1 GEAIGNYY and CDR2 EKD. The CDR3 DNA reads as TGTGCCTGTGACCATTCTACACTGGGGGATCCGTACACCGATAAACTCATCTTT. It translates to CACDHSTLGDPYTDKLIF.

Worth noting for this clone: This DNA translates differently at residue 12 from the TCRdb protein, which is that of a much larger clone; a read error is likely, and the protein shown is the DNA's own translation. The gene calls are TRDV2 and TRDJ1; TRDD3 aligns across 10 bases. No J segment appears in TCRdb, so it was assigned here by matching the sequence to germline. V lost 0 bases and J lost 0; bases outside the gene matches: 15. Germline V gives CDR1 GEAIGNYY, CDR2 EKD. CDR3 length: 20 amino acids. The CDR3 DNA reads as TGTGCCTGTGACACCGTGACTGGGGGATCCTCCTCATCGTACACCGATAAACTCATCTTT. It translates to CACDTVTGGSSSSYTDKLIF.

This clone was detected a few times. This sequence joins TRDV1 and TRDJ1, with TRDD3 matching 8 bases. The CDR3 extends over 19 amino acids. With V trimmed by 4 bases and J by 0 bases, 16 bases remained unmatched. The V gene's germline CDR1 is TSWWSYY and CDR2 QGS. The CDR3, as DNA: TGTGCTCTTGGGGTCCTACCGGGGTTGGGGGATTCCTACACCGATAAACTCATCTTT. Translation gives CALGVLPGLGDSYTDKLIF.

This clone was seen a few times. A single base is all that separates this from a far larger clone, so a read error is likely. The same CDR3 also results from other DNA sequences found in this sample. The J gene is uncalled and the V gene is TRDV1. Germline V CDR1 and CDR2: TSWWSYY, QGS. There are 22 residues in the CDR3. This CDR3 reads CALGQSLLLMSHLYWKTYKLIF. CDR3 DNA sequence: TGTGCTCTTGGGCAAAGCTTACTACTCATGAGCCACCTATACTGGAAAACCTATAAGCTCATCTTT.

This clone was counted ten times or more. The protein recorded in TCRdb matches a much larger clone and deviates from this DNA's translation at residue 15, suggesting a read error; the protein here is obtained by translating the DNA. The chain links TRAV38-2/DV8 to TRDJ1; TRDD2 matches at 9 bases. Germline V gene sequence: CDR1 TSESDYY, CDR2 QEAYKQQN. CDR3 size: 17 residues. The CDR3 DNA is TGTGCTTATAGGACCCCAGGCCTTCCTACCCCTCTATCGAAACCCATCTTT. Residues: CAYRTPGLPTPLSKPIF.

A few counts support this clone. Only one base separates this from a far larger clonotype, so it likely reflects a read error. This chain links TRDV1 with TRDJ1; TRDD3 matches 7 bases. This CDR3 has 18 residues. Trimming at V came to 1 base and at J to 5 bases, leaving 16 bases not matched to a gene. Germline-derived CDR1 and CDR2 are TSWWSYY and QGS. The CDR3 DNA reads as TGTGCTCTTGGGGAACGGGACGGCCGCTGGGGGCGCGGGGATAAACTCATCTTT. It codes for CALGERDGRWGRGDKLIF.

By share of the sample, this clone is medium-sized. Other DNA sequences in the same sample also yield this CDR3. The V and J genes are TRDV2 and TRDJ1; 10 positions match TRDD3. The CDR3 consists of 19 residues. CDR1 and CDR2 from the germline V gene are GEAIGNYY and EKD. Trimming cost V 0 bases and J 0 bases; bases outside gene matches: 12. The CDR3 nucleotides read TGTGCCTGTGACACCGTCGATGGGGGATACCCGATTTACACCGATAAACTCATCTTT. Its translation: CACDTVDGGYPIYTDKLIF.

This clone has at least ten counts. With only one base between it and a far larger clone, this is likely a read error. In the same sample, other DNA sequences code for this CDR3. This chain links TRDV2 with TRDJ1; maybe TRDD3 (6 bases). TCRdb does not report a J gene; here it was assigned by matching the DNA to germline references. The CDR3 extends over 13 amino acids. V was shortened by 1 base and J by 7 bases, with 12 bases between the two germline ends. Germline loops: CDR1 GEAIGNYY, CDR2 EKD. The DNA of the CDR3 is TGTGCCTGTGACACACTGGGAGGTAGTAAACTCATCTTT. Amino acid sequence: CACDTLGGSKLIF.

As for this clone: A far larger clone is only one base removed, so a read error is likely. The J gene is uncalled and the V gene is TRDV2; the table's TRDD3 call for D was not verified on the DNA. Per germline, CDR1 GEAIGNYY and CDR2 EKD. This CDR3 is built from 14 residues. CDR3 loop: CACDIGGYVDKLIF. The CDR3 bases are TGTGCCTGTGACATCGGGGGATATGTCGATAAGCTCATCTTT.

This clone was detected only a few times. TCRdb shows a much larger clone's protein in place of this DNA's translation, and the two differ at residue 7, likely through a read error; the protein shown is translated from the DNA. CDR3 DNA: TGTGCTTATAGAAGCCCGGGGGTTCCTATGCACTGGGGGATTGAGGGTGAGGACACCGATAAACTCATCTTT. It translates to CAYRSPGVPMHWGIEGEDTDKLIF. The rearrangement links TRAV38-2/DV8 to TRDJ1; 10 bases are a match to TRDD3. TCRdb leaves out the J gene; it was filled in here by matching the DNA to germline. This CDR3 spans 24 amino acids. CDR1 and CDR2 (germline): TSESDYY, QEAYKQQN. V lost 5 bases, J lost 0 bases, and 31 bases stayed unmatched.